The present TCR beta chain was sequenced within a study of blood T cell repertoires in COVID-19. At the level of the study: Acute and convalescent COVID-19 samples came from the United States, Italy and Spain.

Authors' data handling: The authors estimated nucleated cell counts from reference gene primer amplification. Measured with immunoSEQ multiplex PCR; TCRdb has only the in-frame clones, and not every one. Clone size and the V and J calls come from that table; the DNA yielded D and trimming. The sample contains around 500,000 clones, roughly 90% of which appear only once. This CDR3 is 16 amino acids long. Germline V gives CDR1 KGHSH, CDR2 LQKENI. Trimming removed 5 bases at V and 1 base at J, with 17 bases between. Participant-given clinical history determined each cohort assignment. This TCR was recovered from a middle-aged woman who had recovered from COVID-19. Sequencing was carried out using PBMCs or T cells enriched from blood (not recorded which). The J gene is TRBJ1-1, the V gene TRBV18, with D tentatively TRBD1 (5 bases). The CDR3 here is CASSGAPPISNTEAFF. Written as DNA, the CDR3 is TGTGCCAGCTCAGGGGCGCCGCCGATCTCGAACACTGAAGCTTTCTTT.